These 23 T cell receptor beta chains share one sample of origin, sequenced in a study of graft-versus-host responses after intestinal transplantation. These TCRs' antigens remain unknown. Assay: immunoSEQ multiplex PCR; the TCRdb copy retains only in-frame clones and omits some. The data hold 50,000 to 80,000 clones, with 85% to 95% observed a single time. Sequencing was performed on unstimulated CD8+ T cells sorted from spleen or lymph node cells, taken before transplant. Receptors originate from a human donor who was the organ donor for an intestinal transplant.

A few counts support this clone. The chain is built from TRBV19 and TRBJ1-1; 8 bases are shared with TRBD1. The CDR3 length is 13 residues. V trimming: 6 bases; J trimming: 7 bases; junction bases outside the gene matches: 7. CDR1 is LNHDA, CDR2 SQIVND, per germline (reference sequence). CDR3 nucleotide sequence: TGTGCCAGTAGCCCCGACAGGGGAGATGAAGCTTTCTTT. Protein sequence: CASSPDRGDEAFF.

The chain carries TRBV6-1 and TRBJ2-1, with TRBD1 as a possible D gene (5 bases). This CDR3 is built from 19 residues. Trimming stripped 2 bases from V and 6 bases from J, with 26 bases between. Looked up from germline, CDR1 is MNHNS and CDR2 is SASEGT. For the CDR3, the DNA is TGTGCCAGCAGTGAAATGGGGCTTAGTGGGCCAAAAAATCCCAATGAGCAGTTCTTC. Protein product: CASSEMGLSGPKNPNEQFF.

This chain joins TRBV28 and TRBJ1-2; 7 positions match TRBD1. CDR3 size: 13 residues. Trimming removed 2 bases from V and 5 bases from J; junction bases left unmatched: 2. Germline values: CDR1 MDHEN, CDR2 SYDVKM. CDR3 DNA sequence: TGTGCCAGCAGTTTACGCAGGGGGTATGGCTACACCTTC. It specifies CASSLRRGYGYTF.

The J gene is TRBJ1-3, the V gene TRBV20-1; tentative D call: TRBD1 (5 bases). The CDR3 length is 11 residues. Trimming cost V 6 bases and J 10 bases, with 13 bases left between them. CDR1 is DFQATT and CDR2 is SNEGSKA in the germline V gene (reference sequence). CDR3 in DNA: TGCAGTGCGACCCCCAGGGAAACCATATATTTT. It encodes CSATPRETIYF.

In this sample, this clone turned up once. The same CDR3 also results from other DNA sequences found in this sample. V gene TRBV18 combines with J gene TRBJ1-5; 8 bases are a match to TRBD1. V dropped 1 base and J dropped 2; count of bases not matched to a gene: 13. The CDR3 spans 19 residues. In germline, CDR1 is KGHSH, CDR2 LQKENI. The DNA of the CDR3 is TGTGCCAGCTCACCACACCGGGACAGGTGTACTAGTGGCAATCAGCCCCAGCATTTT. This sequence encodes CASSPHRDRCTSGNQPQHF.

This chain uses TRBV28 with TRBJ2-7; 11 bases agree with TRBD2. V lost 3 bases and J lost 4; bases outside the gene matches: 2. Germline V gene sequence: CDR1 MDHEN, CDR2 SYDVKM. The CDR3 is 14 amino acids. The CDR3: CASSLGLAAYEQYF. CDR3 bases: TGTGCCAGCAGTTTGGGACTAGCGGCTTACGAGCAGTACTTC.

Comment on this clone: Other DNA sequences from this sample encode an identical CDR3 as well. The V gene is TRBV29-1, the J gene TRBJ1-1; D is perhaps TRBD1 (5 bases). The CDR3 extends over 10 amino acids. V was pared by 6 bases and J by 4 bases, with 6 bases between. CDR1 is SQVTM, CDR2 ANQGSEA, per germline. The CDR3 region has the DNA TGCAGCGTCGGGGGCACTGAAGCTTTCTTT. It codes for CSVGGTEAFF. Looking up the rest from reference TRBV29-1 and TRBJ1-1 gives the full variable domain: SAVISQKPSRDICQRGTSLTIQCQVDSQVTMMFWYRQQPGQSLTLIATANQGSEATYESGFVIDKFPISRPNLTFSTLTVSNMSPEDSSIYLCSVGGTEAFFGQGTRLTVV.

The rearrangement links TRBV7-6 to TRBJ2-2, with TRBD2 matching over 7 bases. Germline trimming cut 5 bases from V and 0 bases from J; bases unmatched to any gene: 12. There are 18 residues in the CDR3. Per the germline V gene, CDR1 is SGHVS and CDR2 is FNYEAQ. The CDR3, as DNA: TGTGCCAGCAGCCCCCCCTTTGGGAGCGGGGCGAACACCGGGGAGCTGTTTTTT. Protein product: CASSPPFGSGANTGELFF. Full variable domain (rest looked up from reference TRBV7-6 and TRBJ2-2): GAGVSQSPRYKVTKRGQDVALRCDPISGHVSLYWYRQALGQGPEFLTYFNYEAQQDKSGLPNDRFSAERPEGSISTLTIQRTEQRDSAMYRCASSPPFGSGANTGELFFGEGSRLTVL.

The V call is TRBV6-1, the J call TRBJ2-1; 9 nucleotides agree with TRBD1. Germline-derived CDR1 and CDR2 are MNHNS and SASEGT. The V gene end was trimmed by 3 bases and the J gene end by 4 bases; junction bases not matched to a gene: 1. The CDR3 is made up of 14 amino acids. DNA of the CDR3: TGTGCCAGCAGTGACGGGACAGGGTACAATGAGCAGTTCTTC. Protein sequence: CASSDGTGYNEQFF.

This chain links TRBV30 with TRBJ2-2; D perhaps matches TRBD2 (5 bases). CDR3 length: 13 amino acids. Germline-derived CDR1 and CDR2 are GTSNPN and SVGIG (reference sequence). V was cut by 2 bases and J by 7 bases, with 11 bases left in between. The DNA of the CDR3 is TGTGCCTGGAGTTTTCCGGGGAACGGGGAGCTGTTTTTT. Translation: CAWSFPGNGELFF.

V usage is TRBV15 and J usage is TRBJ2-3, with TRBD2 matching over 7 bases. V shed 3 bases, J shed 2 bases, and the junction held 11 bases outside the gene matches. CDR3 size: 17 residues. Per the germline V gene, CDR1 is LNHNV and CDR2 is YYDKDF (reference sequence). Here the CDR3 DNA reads TGTGCCACCAGCAGTGAGCCGAAGCGGGAAATCACAGATACGCAGTATTTT. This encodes CATSSEPKREITDTQYF.

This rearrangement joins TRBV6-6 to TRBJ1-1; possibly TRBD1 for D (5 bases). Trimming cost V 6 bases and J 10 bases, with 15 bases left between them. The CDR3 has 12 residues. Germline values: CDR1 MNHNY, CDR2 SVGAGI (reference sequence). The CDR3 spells CASSLGGDVAFF. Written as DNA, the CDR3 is TGTGCCAGCAGCCTGGGGGGGGACGTAGCTTTCTTT.

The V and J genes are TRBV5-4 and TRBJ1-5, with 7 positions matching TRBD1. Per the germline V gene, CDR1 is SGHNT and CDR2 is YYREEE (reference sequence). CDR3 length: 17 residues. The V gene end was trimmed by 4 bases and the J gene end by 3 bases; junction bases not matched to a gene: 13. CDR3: CASSRGREVVNNQPQHF. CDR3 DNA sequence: TGTGCCAGCAGCAGGGGGCGAGAGGTAGTAAACAATCAGCCCCAGCATTTT.

The CDR3 nucleotides are TGTGCCAGCAGCTCCCCGTTGAGCGGGGGCAATGAGCAGTTCTTC. Amino acid sequence: CASSSPLSGGNEQFF. The chain has TRBV7-2 and TRBJ2-1; 8 positions match TRBD2. There are 15 residues in the CDR3. Germline CDR1 and CDR2: SGHTA and FQGNSA. V dropped 4 bases and J dropped 6; count of bases not matched to a gene: 8.

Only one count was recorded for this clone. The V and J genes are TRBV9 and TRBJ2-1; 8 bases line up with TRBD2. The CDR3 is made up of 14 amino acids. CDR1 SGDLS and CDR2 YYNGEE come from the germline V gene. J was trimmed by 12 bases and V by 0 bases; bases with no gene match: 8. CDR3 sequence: CASSVDGRAFRQFF. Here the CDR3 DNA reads TGTGCCAGCAGCGTAGACGGGAGGGCCTTTAGGCAGTTCTTC.

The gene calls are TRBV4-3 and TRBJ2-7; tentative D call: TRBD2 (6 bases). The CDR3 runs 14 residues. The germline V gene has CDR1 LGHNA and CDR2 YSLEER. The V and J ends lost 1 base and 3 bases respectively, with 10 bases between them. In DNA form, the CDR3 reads TGCGCCAGCAGCCAAGGTCTAGCGCTCTACGAGCAGTACTTC. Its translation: CASSQGLALYEQYF.

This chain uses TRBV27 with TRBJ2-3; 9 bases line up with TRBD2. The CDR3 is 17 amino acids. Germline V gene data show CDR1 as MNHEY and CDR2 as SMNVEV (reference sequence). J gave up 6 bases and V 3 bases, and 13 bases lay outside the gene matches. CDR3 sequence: CASSFLFSAGGPDTQYF. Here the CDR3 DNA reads TGTGCCAGCAGTTTTTTATTCTCGGCGGGAGGGCCTGATACGCAGTATTTT.

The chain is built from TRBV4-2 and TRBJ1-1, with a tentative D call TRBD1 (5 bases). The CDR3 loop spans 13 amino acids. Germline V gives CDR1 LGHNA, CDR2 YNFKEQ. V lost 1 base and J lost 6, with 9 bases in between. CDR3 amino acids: CASSQGGSAEAFF. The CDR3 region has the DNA TGTGCCAGCAGCCAAGGGGGCTCGGCTGAAGCTTTCTTT.

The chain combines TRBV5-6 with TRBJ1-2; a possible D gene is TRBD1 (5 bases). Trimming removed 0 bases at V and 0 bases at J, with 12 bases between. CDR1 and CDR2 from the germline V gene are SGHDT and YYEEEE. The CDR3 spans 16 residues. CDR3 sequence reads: CASSLAWRGSNYGYTF. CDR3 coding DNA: TGTGCCAGCAGCTTGGCCTGGAGGGGATCTAACTATGGCTACACCTTC.

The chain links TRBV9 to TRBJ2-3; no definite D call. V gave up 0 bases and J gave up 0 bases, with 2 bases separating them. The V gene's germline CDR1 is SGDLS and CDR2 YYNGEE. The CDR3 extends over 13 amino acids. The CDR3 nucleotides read TGTGCCAGCAGCGTAGTAAGCACAGATACGCAGTATTTT. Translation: CASSVVSTDTQYF.

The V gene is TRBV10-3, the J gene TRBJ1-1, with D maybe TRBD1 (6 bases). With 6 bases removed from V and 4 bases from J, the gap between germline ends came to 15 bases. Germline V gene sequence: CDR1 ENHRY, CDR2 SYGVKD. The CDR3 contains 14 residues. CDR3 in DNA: TGTGCCATCAGAGGACTCAGGGGAGTCACTGAAGCTTTCTTT. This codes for CAIRGLRGVTEAFF.

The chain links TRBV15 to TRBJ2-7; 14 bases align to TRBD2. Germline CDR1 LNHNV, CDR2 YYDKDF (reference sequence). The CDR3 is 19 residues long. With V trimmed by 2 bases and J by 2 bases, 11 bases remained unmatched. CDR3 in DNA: TGTGCCACCAGCAGATTTCCGGGACTAGCGGGAGAGCTCCCCTACGAGCAGTACTTC. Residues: CATSRFPGLAGELPYEQYF.

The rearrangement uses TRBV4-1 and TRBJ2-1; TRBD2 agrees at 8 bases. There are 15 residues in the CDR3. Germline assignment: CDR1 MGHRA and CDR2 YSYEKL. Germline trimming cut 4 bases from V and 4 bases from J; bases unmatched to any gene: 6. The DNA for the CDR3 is TGCGCCAGCAGCCCGAAAACTAGCGGTTACAATGAGCAGTTCTTC. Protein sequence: CASSPKTSGYNEQFF.